A selection of T cell receptor beta chains follows, all from one sample in a study of blood T cell repertoires in COVID-19. Generated by immunoSEQ multiplex PCR, the TCRdb table keeps only in-frame clones and is missing some. The data hold 200,000 or so clones, with around 77% observed a single time. The specimen was peripheral blood. The receptors originated from a man aged 55 to 70 with active or convalescent COVID-19. Both conserved end residues are part of each CDR3.

V gene	CDR3 length	CDR3 protein
TRBV28	13	CAAGGDSNQPQHF
TRBV7-9	14	CASGEPGGNQPQHF
TRBV9	13	CASSVGHYNEQFF
TRBV2	14	CASSEVDFTDTQYF
TRBV10-3	15	CAISESGLGADTQYF
TRBV7-2	15	CASSLGRAGGQPQHF
TRBV3-1/TRBV3-2	15	CASSPDSSGANVLTF
TRBV27	14	CASSSRGRDTEAFF
TRBV23-1	13	CAAPRGENQPQHF
TRBV12-3/TRBV12-4	12	CASRFGLDEQYF
TRBV18	13	CASSSTGTDTQYF
TRBV4-3	16	CASSQDRTSPWDTQYF
TRBV5-4	15	CASSLIGTGANVLTF